This T cell receptor beta chain was sequenced for a study of CD8+ T cells in alopecia areata (dated by TCRdb to about 2018). Looking at the study overall: The treated patients took part in an open-label pilot trial in which moderate-to-severe alopecia areata was treated with oral tofacitinib at 5 to 10 mg twice daily. For the treated patients, the SALT score, which quantifies what percentage of scalp surface area is affected, served as the measure of disease severity. Amplification of TCRbeta CDR3 regions was done by immunoSEQ multiplex PCR using 35 Vbeta forward primers and 13 Jbeta reverse primers. The RNA source kit depended on sample type: the PAXgene miRNA kit for fixed scalp, the miRNeasy kit for PBMCs, and the RNeasy kit for mouse skin. On the human side, TCRbeta sequencing was run on scalp tissue and on sorted CD4+ and CD8+ peripheral blood T cells from healthy controls and from alopecia areata patients with either patchy or totalis/universalis disease. Tofacitinib-treated patients had biopsies at baseline and at 4 and 24 weeks of treatment, with a later scalp biopsy in several patients. Scalp clonality was compared across normal scalp (n=4), patchy alopecia areata scalp (n=8), and alopecia totalis/universalis scalp (n=8). Patients stayed on tofacitinib for 6 to 18 months and then had 6 months of follow-up off drug so that delayed response and recurrence could be assessed. The study used high-throughput TCRbeta sequencing to examine T cell clonal expansion in alopecia areata, in both the C3H/HeJ mouse model and human patients. Overall results and qualifications from the work: Because the treated cohort was small and included a single nonresponder, larger studies are needed to assess links between baseline CD8+ expansion and response. Compared with normal scalp, lesional scalp, particularly in alopecia totalis/universalis, had higher clonality and more expanded CD8+ clones, which suggests antigenic drive. Scalp clonality and the number of expanded CD8+ clones among the top 100 scalp clones were significantly decreased by tofacitinib. Shared TCR sequences between patients were less evident than in mice, which may be partly attributable to HLA diversity in the patient population. During tofacitinib treatment, many expanded lesional clones remained in scalp and blood, and this persistence may partly explain relapse after treatment is stopped. Scalp TCR repertoire analysis is complicated because resident alphabeta T cells in normal human skin are also sequenced, whereas mouse skin is dominated by gammadelta T cells.

The library came from the immunoSEQ multiplex PCR assay. RNA was extracted from all samples and reverse transcribed into cDNA as template for TCR sequencing. First-strand cDNA was synthesized using SuperScript III with a 2:1 mix of oligo-dT and random hexamers. A synthetic immune receptor repertoire was used to assess amplification bias, and residual bias was removed computationally. The published analysis was carried out like this. Raw reads were preprocessed to remove errors, and CDR3 was defined according to IMGT conventions as the region from the conserved cysteine to phenylalanine. Clonality was computed as 1 minus the Shannon entropy, with the entropy normalized by log2 of the number of productive unique TCRs. Scalp TCRbeta sequences were cross-referenced with sorted blood CD4 and CD8 repertoires so that the CD4 or CD8 identity of scalp clones could be inferred. The clones in this table, taken by TCRdb from immuneACCESS, are in-frame only. Not every clone is retained; where verified, under half of the shortfall comes from an unresolved V gene, and the cause of the rest is unknown. For V, J and clone size, that table is used; D and trimming come from the DNA. The sample includes a few hundred thousand clones, with about 40% observed a single time. The top ten clonotypes cover around 2.8% of the sample.

The CDR3 sequence holds 12 residues, the cysteine and phenylalanine included. Only the CDR3 DNA stays, 36 bases, in frame from base 1. At the junction V is shortened by 7 bases and J by 6 bases; bases outside the gene matches: 5. For CDR1 and CDR2, the germline V gene lists SQVTM and ANQGSEA. Read against the paper, the sample's treatment or condition label means: oral pan-JAK inhibitor, 5-10 mg twice daily. From alopecia areata patients, peripheral blood was collected along with lesional scalp punch biopsies. PBMCs were isolated by density centrifugation and stained for CD3, CD4 and CD8, and CD4+ and CD8+ T cells were sorted on a FACSAria. In regard to this clone: Its cognate antigen has yet to be identified. One base away there is no much larger clone; base qualities are not given.

This sequence uses TRBV29-1 and TRBJ2-7, and 11 junction bases match TRBD2. The input for sequencing was CD4+ T cells sorted from blood, taken at approximately week 37, from a patient treated with tofacitinib. This receptor was obtained from a human donor with alopecia areata. At the DNA level, the sequence is TGCAGCGCGGGGACTAGCGGTAGCGAGCAGTACTTC. This codes for CSAGTSGSEQYF.